Listed here are 10 T cell receptor beta chains from one sample, sequenced in a study of CD8+ T cells in alopecia areata. RNA was isolated and reverse transcribed to cDNA, the sequencing template. Here immunoSEQ multiplex PCR was the method, and the copy in TCRdb shows in-frame clones only, minus some. The table has some 150,000 clones, roughly 58% seen once; the top ten hold roughly a third. The sample taken for sequencing was CD8+ T cells sorted from blood. The receptor source for this set is a human donor in good health.

The chain recombines TRBV14 with TRBJ2-7, with TRBD1 matching over 7 bases. The CDR3 length is 13 residues. Germline lookup yields CDR1 SGHDN and CDR2 FVKESK. The J segment lost 3 bases and the V segment lost 4 bases, leaving 3 bases of the junction unmatched. The CDR3 coding sequence is TGTGCCAGCAGCCCGACAGGGATCTACGAGCAGTACTTC. Its translation is CASSPTGIYEQYF.

The chain couples TRBV9 to TRBJ1-2; D is ambiguous. V lost 5 bases and J 2 bases, leaving 7 bases between the germline ends. Germline lookup yields CDR1 SGDLS and CDR2 YYNGEE. CDR3 size: 12 residues. CDR3 amino acids: CASRSLNYGYTF. The CDR3 DNA is TGTGCCAGCAGAAGCTTGAACTATGGCTACACCTTC.

V usage is TRBV29-1 and J usage is TRBJ2-1, with TRBD2 matching 8 bases. The length of the CDR3 is 15 residues. From germline, CDR1 is SQVTM and CDR2 ANQGSEA. Trimming cost V 3 bases and J 4 bases; bases outside gene matches: 8. The CDR3 loop is CSVESTSGAYNEQFF. The CDR3 region has the DNA TGCAGCGTTGAGAGTACTAGCGGAGCTTACAATGAGCAGTTCTTC.

This clone was counted only a few times. This chain uses TRBV27 with TRBJ2-7, with 7 bases matching TRBD1. The CDR3 covers 14 residues. The germline V gene encodes CDR1 MNHEY and CDR2 SMNVEV (reference sequence). J gave up 3 bases and V 2 bases, and 4 bases lay outside the gene matches. CDR3 in DNA: TGTGCCAGCAGTTTAAAAGGGGGCGTCTACGAGCAGTACTTC. This codes for CASSLKGGVYEQYF.

The chain links TRBV14 to TRBJ2-1; D gene uncertain. Trimming shortened V by 4 bases and J by 0 bases, and 13 bases separated the two germline ends. This CDR3 is built from 16 residues. Germline CDR1 SGHDN, CDR2 FVKESK. The CDR3 nucleotides are TGTGCCAGCAGCCCTCGCGTCGGGCACTCCTACAATGAGCAGTTCTTC. This translates into CASSPRVGHSYNEQFF.

This clone was seen only a few times. CDR3 sequence reads: CASSYGGLLFF. CDR3 bases: TGTGCCAGCAGTTACGGGGGATTACTGTTTTTT. This chain connects TRBV6-5 to TRBJ1-4; possible D gene TRBD1, 5 bases. The V end lost 2 bases, the J end lost 13 bases, and 8 bases lay between the germline ends. The CDR3 covers 11 residues. Germline CDR1 MNHEY, CDR2 SVGAGI.

In its sample, this clone was seen a few times. Other DNA sequences within the sample encode an identical CDR3. The J gene is TRBJ1-1, the V gene TRBV6-5; D not resolved. CDR1 and CDR2 (germline): MNHEY, SVGAGI. CDR3 length: 11 residues. Between the trimmed V and J ends, which lost 7 bases and 4 bases, there was a span of 7 bases. The CDR3 sequence is CASKKGTEAFF. The CDR3 coding sequence is TGTGCCAGCAAGAAAGGCACTGAAGCTTTCTTT.

There are a few counts of this clone. DNA for the CDR3: TGTGCCAGCAGCAGAGGTTCTGGAAACACCATATATTTT. Encoded protein: CASSRGSGNTIYF. The V gene is TRBV7-9, the J gene TRBJ1-3; D gene uncertain. Between the trimmed V and J ends, which lost 5 bases and 1 base, there was a span of 6 bases. CDR1 SEHNR and CDR2 FQNEAQ come from the germline V gene (reference sequence). CDR3 length: 13 residues.

This clone has more than one count but fewer than ten. This sequence joins TRBV7-9 and TRBJ2-7; D is ambiguous. CDR1 and CDR2 (germline): SEHNR, FQNEAQ (reference sequence). This CDR3 region has 14 residues. V shed 6 bases and J shed 5 bases, with 17 bases lying between them. In nucleotides, the CDR3 is TGTGCCAGCAGTTACTCCGGGCCCCCCCACGAGCAGTACTTC. Protein sequence: CASSYSGPPHEQYF.

The chain combines TRBV29-1 with TRBJ2-7; D gene unclear. CDR3 length: 13 residues. Trimming pared 7 bases from V and 0 bases from J, leaving 13 bases between. The V gene's germline CDR1 is SQVTM and CDR2 ANQGSEA. As DNA, the CDR3 is TGCAGCGAATTTTCCAGCCTCTCCTACGAGCAGTACTTC. Its translation: CSEFSSLSYEQYF.